Below, 13 T cell receptor beta chains from the same sample are listed, as sequenced in a study of response to subunit inactivated influenza vaccine. TCRdb re-derived calls from the RT-PCR reads in MiXCR, one entry per CDR3 protein. The sample has 650,000 to 800,000 distinct CDR3 sequences; about 14% are singletons. The material sequenced was PBMCs from blood, taken about 14 days before vaccination. These receptors originate from a man aged 45-60 years who received an inactivated influenza vaccine.

J is TRBJ2-3 and V is TRBV10-3; 8 bases map to TRBD1. The V segment lost 0 bases and the J segment 7 bases; nucleotides outside the gene matches: 6. This CDR3 region has 15 residues. From germline, CDR1 is ENHRY and CDR2 SYGVKD. CDR3 sequence (DNA): TGTGCCATCAGTGAGTCGACAGGGGCTCCCTATACGCAGTATTTT. Its protein is CAISESTGAPYTQYF.

Of note for this clonotype: Since a much larger clone is just one base distant, this may be a read error. The chain uses TRBV7-7 and TRBJ2-7; 12 bases match TRBD1. Germline CDR1 is SSHAT and CDR2 is FNYEAQ (reference sequence). The junction had 5 bases not matched to a gene; V was cut back by 4 bases and J by 10 bases. There are 13 residues in the CDR3. CDR3 DNA: TGTGCCAGCAGCTCCGGGACAGGGGGCGACCAGTACTTC. Residues: CASSSGTGGDQYF.

This clonotype was seen a few times. This chain links TRBV20-1 with TRBJ2-7; TRBD2 aligns across 10 bases. Germline values: CDR1 DFQATT, CDR2 SNEGSKA (reference sequence). CDR3 size: 13 residues. Trimming cost V 8 bases and J 6 bases; bases outside gene matches: 10. The CDR3 nucleotides are TGCAGTCCCCCGGGACTAGCGTCGGGCGAGCAGTACTTC. Amino acids: CSPPGLASGEQYF.

The chain carries TRBV5-1 and TRBJ1-1; D is unclear. V dropped 0 bases and J dropped 4 bases, with 10 bases sitting between them. Germline CDR1 is SGHRS and CDR2 is YFSETQ. The CDR3 has 14 amino acids. The CDR3 DNA reads as TGCGCCAGCAGCTTGGCCGTTGGGAGCACTGAAGCTTTCTTT. This translates into CASSLAVGSTEAFF.

In its sample, this clonotype was seen many times. The gene calls are TRBV4-2 and TRBJ1-2; 11 positions agree with TRBD1. J was trimmed by 6 bases and V by 1 base; bases with no gene match: 10. Looked up from germline, CDR1 is LGHNA and CDR2 is YNFKEQ. The CDR3 contains 17 residues. CDR3 in amino acids: CASSQVIKDRGPDGYTF. The CDR3 coding sequence is TGTGCCAGCAGCCAAGTAATCAAGGACAGGGGGCCAGATGGCTACACCTTC.

CDR3: CAISPGQGVHEQYF. CDR3 coding DNA: TGTGCCATCAGTCCGGGACAGGGCGTCCACGAGCAGTACTTC. V gene TRBV10-3 combines with J gene TRBJ2-7; 9 nucleotides align to TRBD1. CDR1 and CDR2 (germline): ENHRY, SYGVKD. The CDR3 sequence is 14 residues long. J lost 5 bases, V lost 5 bases, and 7 bases had no gene match.

In this sample, this clonotype turned up many times. The J gene is TRBJ2-1, the V gene TRBV29-1; 7 nucleotides agree with TRBD2. The CDR3 spans 15 residues. CDR1 is SQVTM, CDR2 ANQGSEA, per germline. V shed 6 bases and J 4 bases; nucleotides not matched to a gene: 12. The chain's CDR3 is CSVTQTSPPYNEQFF. The DNA for the CDR3 is TGCAGCGTGACCCAGACTAGCCCTCCGTACAATGAGCAGTTCTTC.

This clonotype was observed a few times. V is TRBV3-1 and J is TRBJ2-7; D unresolved. The V end lost 5 bases, the J end lost 0 bases, and 17 bases lay between the germline ends. Germline V gene sequence: CDR1 LGHDT, CDR2 YNNKEL (reference sequence). The length of the CDR3 is 16 residues. The CDR3 region is CASSFGGGWGSYEQYF. CDR3 nucleotides: TGTGCCAGCAGCTTCGGTGGCGGATGGGGCTCCTACGAGCAGTACTTC.

The genes are TRBV12-3 or TRBV12-4 and TRBJ1-5; D is unresolved. V was pared by 2 bases and J by 10 bases, with 12 bases between. The CDR3 spans 13 residues. The CDR3 nucleotides are TGTGCCAGCAGTTTATCAGCGGGTTACCCCCAGCATTTT. Its translation: CASSLSAGYPQHF.

The sample holds a few counts of this clonotype. V and J are TRBV2 and TRBJ1-4; tentative D call: TRBD1 (5 bases). Trimming left V 7 bases short and J 12 bases short, with 9 bases between. The CDR3 has 10 amino acids. CDR1 and CDR2 from the germline V gene are SNHLY and FYNNEI. This chain's CDR3 is CASKRGQLFF. CDR3 nucleotides: TGTGCCAGCAAGAGGGGTCAACTGTTTTTT.

This chain joins TRBV7-2 and TRBJ2-5, with 8 nucleotides matching TRBD1. Germline V CDR1 and CDR2: SGHTA, FQGNSA. CDR3 size: 15 residues. The ends lost 1 base at V and 7 bases at J; junction bases unmatched: 8. CDR3 DNA: TGTGCCAGCAGCTTAGGGATACAGGGGGGAGGGACCCAGTACTTC. Protein product: CASSLGIQGGGTQYF. Together with reference TRBV7-2 and TRBJ2-5, the CDR3 gives the full variable domain: GAGVSQSPSNKVTEKGKDVELRCDPISGHTALYWYRQSLGQGLEFLIYFQGNSAPDKSGLPSDRFSAERTGGSVSTLTIQRTQQEDSAVYLCASSLGIQGGGTQYFGPGTRLLVL.

The sample holds a few counts of this clonotype. V gene TRBV5-1 combines with J gene TRBJ1-2, with D unclear. The CDR3 spans 13 residues. The V gene lost 2 bases and the J gene lost 8 bases, with 13 bases spanning the gap. CDR1 is SGHRS, CDR2 YFSETQ, per germline. The CDR3 reads CASSFDGSGGYTF. DNA for the CDR3: TGCGCCAGCAGCTTCGATGGTTCCGGGGGCTACACCTTC.

J is TRBJ2-2 and V is TRBV5-6; D unclear. The CDR3 is made up of 15 amino acids. Per germline, CDR1 SGHDT and CDR2 YYEEEE. Trimming pared 0 bases from V and 5 bases from J, leaving 11 bases between. CDR3 sequence: CASSLVESRTGELFF. The CDR3 DNA reads TGTGCCAGCAGCTTGGTTGAGTCGAGGACCGGGGAGCTGTTTTTT.